This T cell receptor (beta chain) was obtained from a study of T cell changes during pregnancy in multiple sclerosis. Repertoires were generated with immunoSEQ multiplex PCR, while TCRdb's copy carries only in-frame clones and drops some. The data hold 95,000 to 150,000 clones, with approximately 93% observed a single time. The sequencing here drew on peripheral blood, taken before pregnancy. This clonotype was sampled from a female donor with multiple sclerosis, enrolled in a pregnancy study.

CDR3 protein: CASRSRGLGTGELFF. CDR3 nucleotide sequence: TGTGCCAGCAGGTCGAGAGGGTTGGGCACCGGGGAGCTGTTTTTT. This rearrangement joins TRBV27 to TRBJ2-2, with a possible D match to TRBD2 (5 bases). This CDR3 has 15 residues. V gave up 6 bases and J gave up 4 bases, with 15 bases separating them. Per germline, CDR1 MNHEY and CDR2 SMNVEV (reference sequence).